Only a few counts were recorded for the clone carrying this TCR beta chain. CDR3 length: 15 residues. The V segment lost 5 bases and the J segment 0 bases; nucleotides outside the gene matches: 7. Germline CDR1 DFQATT, CDR2 SNEGSKA (reference sequence). Each donor gave approximately 9.7 milliliters of peripheral blood. These data belong to a study of blood T cells in healthy people across ages. About the research overall: The capture of about one barcoded beta molecule per two T cells was achieved by template switching.

Combining a sample-barcoded 5' primer with a J-beta primer mix, a second PCR ran for roughly 6 to 12 cycles. MiXCR, run by TCRdb on the 5' RACE reads, gives a single entry per CDR3 protein. The data show 1.8 million or so distinct CDR3 sequences, with about 39% seen just once and more than 20% held by the top ten. This receptor was identified in a human donor in good health. Source material: blood. The chain links TRBV20-1 to TRBJ2-1; 7 nucleotides align to TRBD1. Here the CDR3 reads CSARSGTVSYNEQFF. CDR3 nucleotides: TGCAGTGCTCGATCCGGGACAGTCTCCTACAATGAGCAGTTCTTC.